This is a list of T cell receptor beta chains from one sample in a study of T cell repertoires in cytomegalovirus infection. Their antigens are not known. MiXCR was run by TCRdb on the reads, yielding one entry per CDR3 protein. The data show about 770,000 distinct CDR3 sequences, almost 30% seen once. The sequencing used cultured CD8+ T cells from PBMCs, collected from culture after CMV antigen stimulation. Receptors were obtained from a human donor in good health (CMV status not recorded). Some clones in this sample may be carry-over from other donors' samples. CDR3s include the opening cysteine and the closing phenylalanine or tryptophan. Fields, in order: J gene, V gene, clone size, D gene, CDR3 DNA, CDR3 protein. D genes are given only for firm matches. Clone size is not always given. Where it is, it says once, few, many or a class for expanded clones.

>TRBJ1-2|TRBV27|few|-
TGTGCCAGCAGTCCCACGGCAGGGAACTATGGCTACACCTTC
CASSPTAGNYGYTF
>TRBJ2-3|TRBV4-3|-|-
TGCGCCAGCAGCCAAGATCCCATTCCAGCGACTAGGACAGATACGCAGTATTTT
CASSQDPIPATRTDTQYF
>TRBJ1-5|TRBV6-5|-|-
TGTGCCAGCAGTTACTCATTGGCAGTTCAGCCCCAGCATTTT
CASSYSLAVQPQHF
>TRBJ2-1|TRBV7-9|-|TRBD1
TGTGCCAGCAGCACCGACAGGGGACGCTACAATGAGCAGTTCTTC
CASSTDRGRYNEQFF
>TRBJ2-1|TRBV6-5|-|-
TGTGCCAGCAGTTGGAAGGGGCCGATCAATGAGCAGTTCTTC
CASSWKGPINEQFF
>TRBJ2-3|TRBV12-3/TRBV12-4|many|TRBD2
TGTGCCAGCAGCGGAAAGCGGGGGCGGGGCACAGATACGCAGTATTTT
CASSGKRGRGTDTQYF
>TRBJ2-1|TRBV4-1|-|-
TGCGCCAGCAGCCAAGATTTTGGCAGGACAAGGCCTTCGAGCTCCTACAATGAGCAGTTCTTC
CASSQDFGRTRPSSSYNEQFF
>TRBJ1-1|TRBV2|-|-
TGTGCCAGCCTCGAGGACGACTTCTTCATGAACACTGAAGCTTTCTTT
CASLEDDFFMNTEAFF
>TRBJ2-5|TRBV11-2|few|-
TGTGCCAGCAGCCTCACTCCGGACTACCAAGAGACCCAGTACTTC
CASSLTPDYQETQYF
>TRBJ1-2|TRBV4-1|-|-
TGCGCCAGCAGCCAAGTCTTCCAGGGAGATGGCTACACCTTC
CASSQVFQGDGYTF
>TRBJ1-1|TRBV12-5|many|-
TGTGCTAGTGGTCTCCGGTCCGCCCCCAGCGGGGCGAACACTGAAGCTTTCTTT
CASGLRSAPSGANTEAFF
>TRBJ1-1|TRBV20-1|-|-
TGCAGCCCGCTCGACGGGAGGGTTGGGGGTTACACTGAAGCTTTCTTT
CSPLDGRVGGYTEAFF
>TRBJ1-2|TRBV5-6|-|-
TGTGCCAGCAGCTTGGGCATTCCGGGGGGCTACACCTTC
CASSLGIPGGYTF
>TRBJ1-5|TRBV19|-|-
TGTGCCAGTCAATTAAGCGGGGGGCACCAGCCCCAGCATTTT
CASQLSGGHQPQHF
>TRBJ2-3|TRBV11-2|-|TRBD2
TGTGCCAGCAGCTTAGATCGCCGGGGGGGTAGTATAGATACGCAGTATTTT
CASSLDRRGGSIDTQYF
>TRBJ2-1|TRBV14|few|-
TGTGCCAGCAGCCAAGACCCGATTTCATATGAGCAGTTCTTC
CASSQDPISYEQFF
>TRBJ2-7|TRBV2|-|-
TGTGCCAGCAGTGACCTCCACGATAGGCAGTACTTC
CASSDLHDRQYF
>TRBJ1-1|TRBV7-6|few|-
TGTGCTAGCAGCTTAGCGGGTCCTCGGGCAGGGGAATTGAACACTGAAGCTTTCTTT
CASSLAGPRAGELNTEAFF
>TRBJ1-6|TRBV28|many|-
TGTGCCAGCAGTGACCTAATTGGGCAGGGTATGAATTCACCCCTCCACTTT
CASSDLIGQGMNSPLHF
>TRBJ1-4|TRBV28|many|TRBD1
TGTGCCAGCAGTTTATTGGAGGGACAGGGAAGTGAAAAACTGTTTTTT
CASSLLEGQGSEKLFF
>TRBJ2-7|TRBV27|few|TRBD1
TGTGCCAGCAAGACAGGGAGCTCCTACGAGCAGTACTTC
CASKTGSSYEQYF
>TRBJ2-3|TRBV27|-|-
TGTGCCAGCGTAGGAGAATCGACGCCGTTTGGAGATACGCAGTATTTT
CASVGESTPFGDTQYF
>TRBJ1-5|TRBV6-5|-|TRBD1
TGTGCCAGCAGTAGTTCCGGGACAGGGGGCAATCAGTCCCAGCATTTT
CASSSSGTGGNQSQHF
>TRBJ1-1|TRBV4-2|few|-
TGTGCCAGCAGCCAAGATGGGGCACACTTTCTGAACACTGAAGCTTTCTTT
CASSQDGAHFLNTEAFF
>TRBJ2-5|TRBV6-2/TRBV6-3|few|-
TGTGCCAGCAAACTACACATCCTTAGGGGGGAGCCAGAGACCCAGTACTTC
CASKLHILRGEPETQYF
>TRBJ1-5|TRBV12-5|many|-
TGTGCTAGTGGTTTGACTGATACCAGGTACCAGCATTTT
CASGLTDTRYQHF
>TRBJ2-1|TRBV5-4|-|-
TGTGCCAGCAGCCCTGTAGCGGCGAGCTCCTACAATGAGCAGTTCTTC
CASSPVAASSYNEQFF
>TRBJ1-5|TRBV19|-|-
TGTGCCAGTAGTATGTTCAGGGATAGCAATCAGCCCCAGCATTTT
CASSMFRDSNQPQHF
>TRBJ2-1|TRBV9|-|-
TGTGCCAGCAGCGTAGATAGTAACTCCTACAATGAGCAGTTCTTC
CASSVDSNSYNEQFF
>TRBJ2-1|TRBV7-9|-|-
TGTGCTACGGGACTCACCTACAATGAGCAGTTCTTC
CATGLTYNEQFF
>TRBJ1-5|TRBV18|-|-
TGTGCCAGCTCAGGGGGGTTGGATCCCAGCCCGACCGTTAATCAGCCCCAGCATTTT
CASSGGLDPSPTVNQPQHF
>TRBJ2-1|TRBV7-2|-|TRBD1
TGTGCCAGCAGCTCCCGGGACAGGGGTTTTTATGAGCAGTTCTTC
CASSSRDRGFYEQFF
>TRBJ2-3|TRBV27|-|-
TGTGCCAGCAGTAGGACAGCTATCACAGATACGCAGTATTTT
CASSRTAITDTQYF
>TRBJ1-6|TRBV3-1|once|-
TGTGCCAGCAGCGAAGACAGTCGCAGCTATAATTCACCCCTCCACTTT
CASSEDSRSYNSPLHF
>TRBJ2-2|TRBV12-5|few|TRBD2
TGTGCTAGTGGTTTGGTACTCGGGACTAGCGGGGGCCCGAACACCGGGGAGCTGTTTTTT
CASGLVLGTSGGPNTGELFF
>TRBJ1-1|TRBV27|-|-
TGTGCCAGCAGTTTGCAGACAGGACCGAACACTGAAGCTTTCTTT
CASSLQTGPNTEAFF
>TRBJ1-5|TRBV2|-|-
TGTGCCAGCAGGAGATTAGAGCACAATCAGCCCCAGCATTTT
CASRRLEHNQPQHF
>TRBJ2-3|TRBV7-3|few|TRBD2
TGTGCCAGCAGCCTTACCGGGACTAGCGGGGATACGCAGTATTTT
CASSLTGTSGDTQYF
>TRBJ1-3|TRBV19|few|-
TGTGCCAGTAGTTCCGGTGGGGGTCTGCTCTGGAGAAACACCATATATTTT
CASSSGGGLLWRNTIYF
>TRBJ1-6|TRBV27|-|TRBD1
TGTGCCAGCAAAACCGGGACAGATAATTCACCCCTCCACTTT
CASKTGTDNSPLHF
>TRBJ1-2|TRBV7-6|-|-
TGTGCCAGCAGCTTATTGGATGGCGATGGCTACACCTTC
CASSLLDGDGYTF
>TRBJ2-5|TRBV7-8|few|-
TGTGCCAGCAGCCCAAAGACCAGGCCCGGGGAGACCCAGTACTTC
CASSPKTRPGETQYF
>TRBJ2-1|TRBV7-6|few|TRBD1
TGTGCCAGCAGCTTAGAACCGGGACAGGGAGGTAATGAGCAGTTCTTC
CASSLEPGQGGNEQFF